This is a list of T cell receptor beta chains from one sample in a study of T cell responses to AZD1222 COVID-19 vaccine. The protocol was immunoSEQ multiplex PCR, while the TCRdb copy is restricted to in-frame clones and leaves out a portion. The sample lists approximately 90,000 clones; approximately 91% were seen once. Sequenced here: peripheral blood, sampled 28 days after the second AZD1222 dose. The receptors shown here come from an adult who received the AZD1222 COVID-19 vaccine. Both conserved end residues are part of each CDR3. Each record gives: CDR3 length, D gene, clone size, V gene, J gene, CDR3 DNA, CDR3 protein. D genes are given only for firm matches. Part of the rows lack a size; the others show once, few, many or a class for expanded clones.

10	.	.	TRBV20-1	TRBJ1-1	TGCAGTGCTAGTAGGGGTGAAGCTTTCTTT	CSASRGEAFF
14	.	.	TRBV10-1	TRBJ2-7	TGCGCCAGCAGTATTAGTACCCTAGCCTACGAGCAGTACTTC	CASSISTLAYEQYF
15	.	.	TRBV3-1/TRBV3-2	TRBJ1-1	TGTGCCAGCAGCCAAGATAAAATCGTTAGCAGAAAAGCTTTCTTT	CASSQDKIVSRKAFF
18	TRBD1	.	TRBV30	TRBJ1-5	TGTGCCTGGAGTGTAAAGCCCGACAGGGGGCTTTTCAATCAGCCCCAGCATTTT	CAWSVKPDRGLFNQPQHF
14	.	.	TRBV7-2	TRBJ2-7	TGTGCCAGCAGCTCCGGGCTCAATCTCTACGAGCAGTACTTC	CASSSGLNLYEQYF
15	TRBD1	.	TRBV7-2	TRBJ2-7	TGTGCCAGCAGCCCCCGGGACAGGGGGACCTACGAGCAGTACTTC	CASSPRDRGTYEQYF
17	.	.	TRBV27	TRBJ1-1	TGTGCCAGCAGACTCGCGGGGCGGGCGGGACCGGGGACTGAAGCTTTCTTT	CASRLAGRAGPGTEAFF
16	.	.	TRBV2	TRBJ1-1	TGTGCCAGCAGTGAAGTTATGGCAGGCGGGAACACTGAAGCTTTCTTT	CASSEVMAGGNTEAFF
13	.	.	TRBV6-6	TRBJ2-3	TGTGCCAGCAGTTCCGGAGGAGCAGATACGCAGTATTTT	CASSSGGADTQYF
15	TRBD1	.	TRBV28	TRBJ2-1	TGTGCCAGCAGTTTTCGGGACAGGGGGCGAAATGAGCAGTTCTTC	CASSFRDRGRNEQFF
14	.	once	TRBV6-5	TRBJ1-5	TGTGCCAGCAAAAGAGGGGGGGGCTATCAGCCCCAGCATTTT	CASKRGGGYQPQHF
16	TRBD1	.	TRBV7-3	TRBJ1-6	TGTGCCAGCAGCTTTTCAGGGGGCTCCTATAATTCACCCCTCCACTTT	CASSFSGGSYNSPLHF
18	TRBD1	.	TRBV28	TRBJ2-6	TGTGCCAGCAGTTTTCTAGGACAGGGGGTGTCTGGGGCCAACGTCCTGACTTTC	CASSFLGQGVSGANVLTF
15	TRBD1	.	TRBV9	TRBJ2-7	TGTGCCAGCAGCGTCACAGGGGCTCCCTTCTACGAGCAGTACTTC	CASSVTGAPFYEQYF
12	.	once	TRBV19	TRBJ2-2	TGTGCCAGTAGCCAAGGACCCGGGGAGCTGTTTTTT	CASSQGPGELFF
12	.	once	TRBV25-1	TRBJ1-2	TGTGCCAGCAGTGGGGTTTTCGGGGGCTACACCTTC	CASSGVFGGYTF
12	.	.	TRBV7-9	TRBJ1-1	TGTGCCAGCAGCACTCTAACAGGGATAGCTTTCTTT	CASSTLTGIAFF
15	TRBD1	.	TRBV2	TRBJ2-2	TGTGCCAGCAGACCCGACAGGGGGCTTACCGGGGAGCTGTTTTTT	CASRPDRGLTGELFF
15	TRBD1	.	TRBV19	TRBJ1-1	TGTGCCAGTAGTCTCCTGACAGGGGAGGGCACTGAAGCTTTCTTT	CASSLLTGEGTEAFF
17	.	.	TRBV19	TRBJ1-4	TGTGCCAGTACCTCCCCGGCCAGGGGACACTTTAATGAAAAACTGTTTTTT	CASTSPARGHFNEKLFF
14	.	.	TRBV6-5	TRBJ2-7	TGTGCCAGCAGAAGGGACTCAAGCTCCTACGAGCAGTACTTC	CASRRDSSSYEQYF
15	TRBD1	.	TRBV7-9	TRBJ1-1	TGTGCCAGCAGCCTCCCGACAGGGGATAATACTGAAGCTTTCTTT	CASSLPTGDNTEAFF
15	TRBD1	.	TRBV7-9	TRBJ1-1	TGTGCCAGCAGCTTAGGAGGACAGGGCAACACTGAAGCTTTCTTT	CASSLGGQGNTEAFF
15	.	.	TRBV11-2	TRBJ1-1	TGTGCCAGCAGCGCACAGCTAGGGGGGAGGACTGAAGCTTTCTTT	CASSAQLGGRTEAFF
14	.	.	TRBV9	TRBJ1-2	TGTGCCAGCAGCGACATCGGGACCCAATATGGCTACACCTTC	CASSDIGTQYGYTF
12	TRBD1	once	TRBV2	TRBJ1-1	TGTGCCAGACTTCCGGGACAGTCTGAAGCTTTCTTT	CARLPGQSEAFF
14	.	.	TRBV5-1	TRBJ1-1	TGCGCCAGCAGCTGGGGGGCGGGAAACACTGAAGCTTTCTTT	CASSWGAGNTEAFF
15	TRBD1	.	TRBV5-1	TRBJ2-7	TGCGCCAGCAGCTTAGAGACAGGGTTATCCTACGAGCAGTACTTC	CASSLETGLSYEQYF
15	TRBD2	.	TRBV9	TRBJ2-5	TGTGCCAGCAGCGTACTAGCGGGGGGGCCAGAGACCCAGTACTTC	CASSVLAGGPETQYF